One sample yielded the 18 T cell receptor beta chains listed below, sequenced in a study of cytomegalovirus exposure and HLA in healthy donors. It was with 60 Vbeta and 13 Jbeta primers that the PCR ran. The data were produced by immunoSEQ multiplex PCR, yet TCRdb's version contains in-frame clones alone and is incomplete. This sample yields about 140,000 clones, of which about 75% are seen a single time; 1.6% belongs to the top ten. Sequenced: PBMCs. The origin of the receptors is a woman in her 30s in good health and CMV-seronegative.

This clone turned up a few times. The gene calls are TRBV5-5 and TRBJ2-2; 8 bases align to TRBD2. CDR3 length: 14 amino acids. The germline gives CDR1 SGHKS, CDR2 YYEKEE (reference sequence). The V gene end was trimmed by 4 bases and the J gene end by 10 bases; junction bases not matched to a gene: 9. CDR3 in DNA: TGTGCCAGCAGCACGGGGACTAGATCCGAGGAGCTGTTTTTT. This encodes CASSTGTRSEELFF.

The chain links TRBV5-6 to TRBJ2-2; TRBD2 might be the D (6 bases). Trimming stripped 2 bases from V and 2 bases from J, with 10 bases between. Germline assignment: CDR1 SGHDT and CDR2 YYEEEE. This CDR3 is built from 15 residues. The CDR3 DNA sequence: TGTGCCAGCAGCTTACGGGGGTTTAACACCGGGGAGCTGTTTTTT. It is translated as CASSLRGFNTGELFF. Drawing the rest from reference TRBV5-6 and TRBJ2-2, the complete variable domain is DAGVTQSPTHLIKTRGQQVTLRCSPKSGHDTVSWYQQALGQGPQFIFQYYEEEERQRGNFPDRFSGHQFPNYSSELNVNALLLGDSALYLCASSLRGFNTGELFFGEGSRLTVL.

The V gene is TRBV29-1, the J gene TRBJ2-4; 9 bases agree with TRBD1. Germline values: CDR1 SQVTM, CDR2 ANQGSEA. V lost 6 bases, J lost 1 base, and 4 bases stayed unmatched. The CDR3 extends over 14 amino acids. CDR3: CSVGQGSAKNIQYF. CDR3 DNA sequence: TGCAGCGTAGGACAGGGGTCCGCCAAAAACATTCAGTACTTC.

A word on this clone: A read error is likely, as this CDR3 ends without the conserved phenylalanine or tryptophan. Because the CDR3's place on the DNA is in doubt, the DNA is left out and the CDR3 is given as listed by TCRdb. V usage is TRBV5-3 and J usage is TRBJ2-7; TRBD1 was called by the table and not checked on the DNA. TRBV5-3 is an ORF, and what it does is uncertain. Termini included, the CDR3 measures 10 amino acids. The CDR3: CARSLGGQGA.

The chain links TRBV6-5 to TRBJ2-1; 8 bases align to TRBD2. The CDR3 is 16 residues long. V dropped 0 bases and J dropped 6; count of bases not matched to a gene: 7. Germline V lookup: CDR1 MNHEY, CDR2 SVGAGI. The CDR3 region is CASSYSVSGGINEQFF. CDR3 sequence (DNA): TGTGCCAGCAGTTACTCGGTCAGCGGGGGAATCAATGAGCAGTTCTTC.

The chain recombines TRBV5-1 with TRBJ2-3, with 7 bases lining up with TRBD2. There are 16 residues in the CDR3. Per the germline V gene, CDR1 is SGHRS and CDR2 is YFSETQ. Germline trimming cut 1 base from V and 2 bases from J; bases unmatched to any gene: 7. The CDR3 region is CASSLMWGGATDTQYF. The DNA of the CDR3 is TGCGCCAGCAGCTTGATGTGGGGAGGGGCCACAGATACGCAGTATTTT.

This clone occurred a few times. J is TRBJ1-2 and V is TRBV19; perhaps TRBD1 as D (6 bases). The V end was cut by 6 bases, the J end by 4 bases, with 15 bases between. Per the germline V gene, CDR1 is LNHDA and CDR2 is SQIVND (reference sequence). The length of the CDR3 is 14 residues. The CDR3 loop is CASRPRGEGYGYTF. The CDR3 DNA sequence: TGTGCCAGTAGACCCAGGGGCGAAGGCTATGGCTACACCTTC. The full variable domain, completed using reference TRBV19 and TRBJ1-2, is DGGITQSPKYLFRKEGQNVTLSCEQNLNHDAMYWYRQDPGQGLRLIYYSQIVNDFQKGDIAEGYSVSREKKESFPLTVTSAQKNPTAFYLCASRPRGEGYGYTFGSGTRLTVV.

This clone was seen more than once but under ten times. This chain connects TRBV18 to TRBJ2-4, with D uncertain. Germline-derived CDR1 and CDR2 are KGHSH and LQKENI. V was clipped by 2 bases and J by 3 bases, with 8 bases between them. There are 14 residues in the CDR3. DNA for the CDR3: TGTGCCAGCTCACCAACGTCCAGCAAAAACATTCAGTACTTC. Translated, it gives CASSPTSSKNIQYF. Using reference TRBV18 and TRBJ2-4 for the parts outside the CDR3, the full variable domain is NAGVMQNPRHLVRRRGQEARLRCSPMKGHSHVYWYRQLPEEGLKFMVYLQKENIIDESGMPKERFSAEFPKEGPSILRIQQVVRGDSAAYFCASSPTSSKNIQYFGAGTRLSVL.

V and J are TRBV7-6 and TRBJ2-3; 9 bases align to TRBD1. The CDR3 loop spans 15 amino acids. The V and J ends lost 5 bases and 3 bases, in that order; junction bases with no gene match: 6. Germline lookup yields CDR1 SGHVS and CDR2 FNYEAQ. CDR3 sequence: CASSTNRGPTDTQYF. The CDR3 DNA is TGTGCCAGCAGCACAAACAGGGGGCCAACAGATACGCAGTATTTT.

The V and J genes are TRBV11-2 and TRBJ1-1; D remains ambiguous. V was cut by 3 bases and J by 1 base, with 9 bases left in between. The germline gives CDR1 SGHAT, CDR2 FQNNGV. The CDR3 is 14 amino acids. As DNA, the CDR3 is TGTGCCAGCAGCTTGATAACAGAGAACACTGAAGCTTTCTTT. Protein: CASSLITENTEAFF.

A word on this clone: An end of the junction differs from the germline gene, which may be a read error. The chain combines TRBV9 with TRBJ2-5, with 10 positions matching TRBD2. The V gene's germline CDR1 is SGDLS and CDR2 YYNGEE. The CDR3 is made up of 15 amino acids. CDR3 DNA: TGTGCCAGCAGCGTAGACGCTAGCGGGGGAGAGGCCCAGTACTTC. Its translation is CASSVDASGGEAQYF.

This clone was recorded once. The genes are TRBV6-4 and TRBJ2-3; D possibly corresponds to TRBD2 (6 bases). Germline lookup yields CDR1 MRHNA and CDR2 SNTAGT. The CDR3 consists of 16 residues. V shed 1 base and J shed 0 bases, with 11 bases lying between them. For the CDR3, the DNA is TGTGCCAGCAGTGACTATGCGGGGCCTAGCACAGATACGCAGTATTTT. It codes for CASSDYAGPSTDTQYF.

V is TRBV9 and J is TRBJ2-5, with TRBD1 matching over 7 bases. The DNA matches TRBJ2-7 better at its end, which makes the J call doubtful. Germline CDR1 is SGDLS and CDR2 is YYNGEE. This CDR3 has 15 residues. The CDR3 region has the DNA TGTGCCAGCAGCGCGGGCCATACAGGGGATCGCGAGCAGTACTTC. Its protein product is CASSAGHTGDREQYF.

The rearrangement joins TRBV6-4 to TRBJ2-7, with a weak D call TRBD2 (6 bases). V lost 6 bases and J 6 bases, leaving 15 bases between the germline ends. The CDR3 spans 13 residues. Looked up from germline, CDR1 is MRHNA and CDR2 is SNTAGT. The CDR3 spells CASSLSGDGEQYF. CDR3 coding DNA: TGTGCCAGCAGCCTTTCGGGAGATGGCGAGCAGTACTTC.

V usage is TRBV19 and J usage is TRBJ1-1; TRBD1 aligns across 7 bases. The CDR3 is made up of 16 amino acids. After removal of 0 bases from V and 1 base from J, the junction contained 5 bases not matched to a gene. The V gene's germline CDR1 is LNHDA and CDR2 SQIVND (reference sequence). The CDR3 DNA sequence: TGTGCCAGTAGTATAGAACAGGGGCGAGAGAACACTGAAGCTTTCTTT. Translation gives CASSIEQGRENTEAFF.

V is TRBV5-1 and J is TRBJ2-1; tentatively, D is TRBD1 (6 bases). CDR3 length: 16 amino acids. Deletions cut 4 bases from V and 6 bases from J, with 20 bases between. The germline gives CDR1 SGHRS, CDR2 YFSETQ. The CDR3 region has the DNA TGCGCCAGCAGCCCCCGACCCCAAGGACAGATCAATGAGCAGTTCTTC. Translated: CASSPRPQGQINEQFF.

This clone was detected only a few times. Distinct nucleotide sequences in the sample also encode this CDR3. The chain's CDR3 is CASSLGQGNEKLFF. CDR3 coding DNA: TGCGCCAGCAGCTTGGGGCAGGGCAATGAAAAACTGTTTTTT. V gene TRBV5-1 combines with J gene TRBJ1-4; D may be TRBD1 (5 bases). V was clipped by 0 bases and J by 5 bases, with 8 bases between them. The length of the CDR3 is 14 residues. Germline CDR1 reads SGHRS; CDR2 reads YFSETQ. Variable domain in full (rest from reference TRBV5-1 and TRBJ1-4): KAGVTQTPRYLIKTRGQQVTLSCSPISGHRSVSWYQQTPGQGLQFLFEYFSETQRNKGNFPGRFSGRQFSNSRSEMNVSTLELGDSALYLCASSLGQGNEKLFFGSGTQLSVL.

CDR3 nucleotides: TGTGCCAGTAGTATAGATCTCGGACAGTTGAACACTGAAGCTTTCTTT. It encodes CASSIDLGQLNTEAFF. The genes are TRBV19 and TRBJ1-1; D is perhaps TRBD1 (6 bases). This CDR3 comprises 16 residues. In germline, CDR1 is LNHDA, CDR2 SQIVND (reference sequence). The germline V and J ends were trimmed by 0 bases and 0 bases, with 11 bases remaining between them.